The source of this TCR beta chain is a study of shared clonotypes between healthy human individuals. Method: immunoSEQ multiplex PCR; TCRdb's copy keeps in-frame clones and lacks some. There are about 1.5 million clones in the sample; approximately 98% occur only once, and approximately 0.45% lies in the top ten. The CDR3 loop spans 14 amino acids. In germline, CDR1 is SGHVS, CDR2 FNYEAQ. V lost 5 bases to trimming and J lost 4 bases, with 15 bases between them. Input material: naive CD4+ T cells sorted from blood. Subset of the sample: CD45RA+ positively selected. The chain carries TRBV7-6 and TRBJ2-7; the D gene is possibly TRBD2 (5 bases). The clonotype was recovered from a young man in good health. The CDR3 here is CASSPSSGSYEQYF. In DNA form, the CDR3 reads TGTGCCAGCAGCCCAAGCTCGGGGTCGTACGAGCAGTACTTC.